Presented here are 13 T cell receptor beta chains from one specimen sequenced in a study of tumor-infiltrating lymphocytes in localized non-small cell lung cancer. Produced via immunoSEQ multiplex PCR; TCRdb's table is partial and in-frame only. The sample carries 27,000 or so clones, 70% to 90% recorded once. Sequencing input: lung tumor tissue. The receptors stem from a human donor with non-small cell lung cancer.

CDR3 nucleotides: TGTGCCTGGAGTCAGCCAGGGTTTGCCCTCCACTTT. Protein sequence: CAWSQPGFALHF. This chain uses TRBV30 with TRBJ1-6, with D perhaps TRBD1 (5 bases). The CDR3 contains 12 residues. V lost 2 bases and J lost 14, with 13 bases in between. From germline, CDR1 is GTSNPN and CDR2 SVGIG (reference sequence).

The CDR3 reads CSVPRNTEAFF. CDR3 nucleotide sequence: TGCAGTGTTCCAAGGAACACTGAAGCTTTCTTT. The chain is built from TRBV20-1 and TRBJ1-1, with D unclear. There are 11 residues in the CDR3. Germline V gene sequence: CDR1 DFQATT, CDR2 SNEGSKA (reference sequence). The ends were cut back, 7 bases at V and 1 base at J, with 7 bases in the middle.

The genes are TRBV15 and TRBJ2-6; TRBD1 agrees at 8 bases. The CDR3 consists of 18 residues. The V gene end was trimmed by 3 bases and the J gene end by 1 base; junction bases not matched to a gene: 8. Looked up from germline, CDR1 is LNHNV and CDR2 is YYDKDF (reference sequence). The CDR3 protein is CATSSRAGGGSGANVLTF. CDR3 nucleotides: TGTGCCACCAGCAGTCGGGCAGGGGGCGGGTCTGGGGCCAACGTCCTGACTTTC.

A few counts support this clone. V usage is TRBV7-6 and J usage is TRBJ2-1; 8 bases are shared with TRBD1. The CDR3 has 15 amino acids. Losses at the gene ends were 3 bases for V and 7 bases for J; bases not matched to a gene: 8. Germline V gives CDR1 SGHVS, CDR2 FNYEAQ. For the CDR3, the DNA is TGTGCCAGCAGCTTCGGACAGGGATTGAGAAATGAGCAGTTCTTC. Protein sequence: CASSFGQGLRNEQFF.

This clone showed up just once. The chain couples TRBV5-6 to TRBJ1-1; TRBD1 might be the D (6 bases). CDR3 length equals 14 residues. V lost 0 bases and J 4 bases, leaving 10 bases between the germline ends. Per the germline V gene, CDR1 is SGHDT and CDR2 is YYEEEE. The CDR3 sequence is CASSLGGRSTEAFF. The CDR3 DNA reads TGTGCCAGCAGCTTGGGGGGGCGCAGCACTGAAGCTTTCTTT. The full variable domain, in which reference TRBV5-6 and TRBJ1-1 provide the parts outside the CDR3, is DAGVTQSPTHLIKTRGQQVTLRCSPKSGHDTVSWYQQALGQGPQFIFQYYEEEERQRGNFPDRFSGHQFPNYSSELNVNALLLGDSALYLCASSLGGRSTEAFFGQGTRLTVV.

The CDR3 here is CASSDRAGDTQYF. In DNA, the CDR3 is TGTGCCAGCAGTGACCGGGCCGGAGATACGCAGTATTTT. The chain combines TRBV6-4 with TRBJ2-3, with D hard to call. The V and J ends lost 2 bases and 5 bases respectively, with 8 bases between them. Germline V gene data show CDR1 as MRHNA and CDR2 as SNTAGT. The CDR3 spans 13 residues.

This chain uses TRBV11-2 with TRBJ1-6; D is ambiguous. This CDR3 comprises 17 residues. The V gene lost 1 base and the J gene lost 0 bases, with 10 bases spanning the gap. The germline CDR1 and CDR2 sequences are SGHAT and FQNNGV. The CDR3: CASSLATFSSYNSPLHF. DNA of the CDR3: TGTGCCAGCAGCTTAGCCACATTCAGCTCCTATAATTCACCCCTCCACTTT.

The V call is TRBV30, the J call TRBJ2-5, with 9 positions matching TRBD1. The J call may be mistaken, given a closer DNA end match to TRBJ2-7. The CDR3 covers 14 residues. The V gene's germline CDR1 is GTSNPN and CDR2 SVGIG (reference sequence). Written as DNA, the CDR3 is TGTGCCTGGAGCGACAGGGGGGTGCTCTACGAGCAGTACTTC. Amino acids: CAWSDRGVLYEQYF.

V gene TRBV7-8 combines with J gene TRBJ1-1; possible D gene TRBD1, 6 bases. Germline V gives CDR1 SGHVS, CDR2 FQNEAQ. The CDR3 is made up of 13 amino acids. Trimming took off 1 base at V and 7 bases at J, with 10 bases between the two ends. The CDR3 coding sequence is TGTGCCAGCAGCTTAGGAAGGGGGAGTGAAGCTTTCTTT. Its protein product is CASSLGRGSEAFF. The whole variable domain, remainder taken from reference TRBV7-8 and TRBJ1-1, is GAGVSQSPRYKVAKRGQDVALRCDPISGHVSLFWYQQALGQGPEFLTYFQNEAQLDKSGLPSDRFFAERPEGSVSTLKIQRTQQEDSAVYLCASSLGRGSEAFFGQGTRLTVV.

The V and J genes are TRBV6-5 and TRBJ2-2, with D unresolved. Trimming removed 5 bases from V and 6 bases from J, with 10 bases in between. CDR1 is MNHEY, CDR2 SVGAGI, per germline. The CDR3 runs 13 residues. CDR3 loop: CASSPSSPGELFF. The CDR3, as DNA: TGTGCCAGCAGTCCGTCGAGTCCCGGGGAGCTGTTTTTT.

The chain's CDR3 is CASSLAGVTDTQYF. The CDR3 DNA is TGTGCCAGCAGCTTAGCGGGTGTGACAGATACGCAGTATTTT. This sequence joins TRBV7-2 and TRBJ2-3, with unresolved D. The CDR3 spans 14 residues. Germline loops: CDR1 SGHTA, CDR2 FQGNSA. Trimming stripped 0 bases from V and 3 bases from J, with 7 bases between.

The chain combines TRBV7-2 with TRBJ1-4; 7 positions agree with TRBD1. This CDR3 is 14 amino acids long. The junction had 5 bases not matched to a gene; V was cut back by 5 bases and J by 5 bases. Germline lookup yields CDR1 SGHTA and CDR2 FQGNSA. The CDR3 sequence: CASSPEGGNEKLFF. The CDR3 DNA is TGTGCCAGCAGCCCCGAAGGGGGCAATGAAAAACTGTTTTTT.

This chain joins TRBV28 and TRBJ2-1; D possibly matches TRBD1 or TRBD2 (5 bases each). V was shortened by 4 bases and J by 7 bases, with 14 bases between the two germline ends. Germline values: CDR1 MDHEN, CDR2 SYDVKM. This CDR3 has 14 amino acids. The CDR3 loop is CASSSGTPENEQFF. The CDR3 region has the DNA TGTGCCAGCAGTTCAGGGACCCCCGAGAATGAGCAGTTCTTC.